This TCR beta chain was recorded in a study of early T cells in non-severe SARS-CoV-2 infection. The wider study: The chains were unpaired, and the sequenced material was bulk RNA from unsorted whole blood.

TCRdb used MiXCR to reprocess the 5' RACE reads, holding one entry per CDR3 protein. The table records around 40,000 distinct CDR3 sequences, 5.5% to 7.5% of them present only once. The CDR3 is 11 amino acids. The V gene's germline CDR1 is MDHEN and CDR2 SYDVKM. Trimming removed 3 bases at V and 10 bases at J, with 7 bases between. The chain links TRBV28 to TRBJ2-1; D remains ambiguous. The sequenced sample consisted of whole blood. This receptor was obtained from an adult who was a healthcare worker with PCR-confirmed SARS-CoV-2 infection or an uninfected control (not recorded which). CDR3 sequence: CASSFSVEQFF. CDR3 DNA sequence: TGTGCCAGCAGTTTTTCCGTGGAGCAGTTCTTC.